This T cell receptor (beta chain) was recorded in a study of CD8 T cells in Susac syndrome. The CDR3 covers 15 residues. Trimming cost V 10 bases and J 0 bases, with 12 bases left between them. CDR1 and CDR2 (germline): KGHDR, SFDVKD. The authors reverse transcribed roughly 0.5 to 1 ug RNA with random hexamers. TCRdb re-called the immunoSEQ multiplex PCR reads through MiXCR, storing one row per CDR3 protein. The table has about 150,000 distinct CDR3 sequences, roughly 95% seen once. The specimen was CD4+ T cells from PBMCs. The J gene is TRBJ2-6, the V gene TRBV24-1; TRBD1 is a possible D gene (6 bases). The clonotype was recovered from a human donor with Susac syndrome. The CDR3 here is CATWLGASGANVLTF. The DNA for the CDR3 is TGTGCCACTTGGTTGGGGGCCTCTGGGGCCAACGTCCTGACTTTC.